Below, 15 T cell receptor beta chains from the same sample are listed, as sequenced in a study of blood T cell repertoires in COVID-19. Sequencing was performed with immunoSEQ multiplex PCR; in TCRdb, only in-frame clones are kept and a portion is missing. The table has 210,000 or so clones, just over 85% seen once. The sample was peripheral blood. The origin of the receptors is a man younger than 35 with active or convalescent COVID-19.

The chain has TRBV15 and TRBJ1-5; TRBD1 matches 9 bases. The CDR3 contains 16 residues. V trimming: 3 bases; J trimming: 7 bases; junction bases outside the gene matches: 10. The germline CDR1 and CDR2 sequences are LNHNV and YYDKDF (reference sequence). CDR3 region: CATSRTGQGRHQPQHF. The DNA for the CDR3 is TGTGCCACCAGCAGGACCGGACAGGGGAGACACCAGCCCCAGCATTTT.

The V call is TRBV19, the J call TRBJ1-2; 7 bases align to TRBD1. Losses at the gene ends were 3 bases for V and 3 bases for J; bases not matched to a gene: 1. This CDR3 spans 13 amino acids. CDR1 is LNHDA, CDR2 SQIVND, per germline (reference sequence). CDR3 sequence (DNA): TGTGCCAGTAGTATGCAGGGGGACTATGGCTACACCTTC. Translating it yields CASSMQGDYGYTF.

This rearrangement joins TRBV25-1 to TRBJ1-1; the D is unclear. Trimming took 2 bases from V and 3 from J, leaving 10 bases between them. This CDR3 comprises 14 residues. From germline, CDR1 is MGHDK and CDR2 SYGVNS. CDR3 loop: CASSEGPPYTEAFF. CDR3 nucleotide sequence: TGTGCCAGCAGTGAAGGCCCCCCGTACACTGAAGCTTTCTTT.

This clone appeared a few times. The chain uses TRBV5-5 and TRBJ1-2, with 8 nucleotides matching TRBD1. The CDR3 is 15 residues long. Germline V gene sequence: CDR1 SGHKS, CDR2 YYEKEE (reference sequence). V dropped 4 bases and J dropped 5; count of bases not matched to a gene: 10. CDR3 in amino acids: CASSIAPTGEYGYTF. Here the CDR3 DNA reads TGTGCCAGCAGCATAGCCCCGACAGGGGAATATGGCTACACCTTC.

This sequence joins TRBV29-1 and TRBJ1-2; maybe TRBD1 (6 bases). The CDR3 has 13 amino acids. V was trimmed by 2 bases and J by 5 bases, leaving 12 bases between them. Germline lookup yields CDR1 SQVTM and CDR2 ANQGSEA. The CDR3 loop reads CSVESFGQYGYTF. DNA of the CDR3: TGCAGCGTTGAAAGTTTTGGACAGTATGGCTACACCTTC.

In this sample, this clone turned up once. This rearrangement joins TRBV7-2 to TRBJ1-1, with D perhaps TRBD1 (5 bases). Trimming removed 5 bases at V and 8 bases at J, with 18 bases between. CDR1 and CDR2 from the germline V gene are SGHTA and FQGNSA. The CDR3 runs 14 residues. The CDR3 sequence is CASSRKGVDREAFF. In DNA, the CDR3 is TGTGCCAGCAGCCGGAAAGGGGTAGACCGCGAAGCTTTCTTT.

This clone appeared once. CDR3 amino acids: CASSVDRGGQETQYF. The CDR3, as DNA: TGTGCCAGCAGCGTGGACAGGGGAGGTCAAGAGACCCAGTACTTC. The chain employs TRBV9 and TRBJ2-5; 9 nucleotides align to TRBD1. The CDR3 length is 15 residues. The V gene's germline CDR1 is SGDLS and CDR2 YYNGEE. V shed 2 bases, J shed 2 bases, and the junction held 4 bases outside the gene matches.

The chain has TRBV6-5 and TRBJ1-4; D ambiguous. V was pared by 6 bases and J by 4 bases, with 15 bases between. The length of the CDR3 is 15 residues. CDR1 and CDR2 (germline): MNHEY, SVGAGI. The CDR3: CASSSGRHYNEKLFF. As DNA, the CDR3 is TGTGCCAGCAGCTCCGGGAGGCACTATAATGAAAAACTGTTTTTT.

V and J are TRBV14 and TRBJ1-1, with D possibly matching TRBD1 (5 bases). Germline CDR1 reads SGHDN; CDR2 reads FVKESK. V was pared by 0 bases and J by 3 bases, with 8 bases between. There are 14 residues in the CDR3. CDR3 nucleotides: TGTGCCAGCAGCCAAGACAGGGCCTACACTGAAGCTTTCTTT. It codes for CASSQDRAYTEAFF.

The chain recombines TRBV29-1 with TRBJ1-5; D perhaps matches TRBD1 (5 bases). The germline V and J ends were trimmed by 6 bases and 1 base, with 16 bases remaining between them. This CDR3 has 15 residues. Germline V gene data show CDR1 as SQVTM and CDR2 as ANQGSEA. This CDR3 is CSVAEVGVSNQPQHF. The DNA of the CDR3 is TGCAGCGTGGCCGAAGTAGGGGTAAGCAATCAGCCCCAGCATTTT.

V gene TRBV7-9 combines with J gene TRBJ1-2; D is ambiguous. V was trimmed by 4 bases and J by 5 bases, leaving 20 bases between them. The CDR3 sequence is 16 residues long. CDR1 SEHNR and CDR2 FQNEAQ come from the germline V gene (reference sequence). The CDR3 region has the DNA TGTGCCAGCAGCTCCTCCGCAGGTGGACTGCAGTATGGCTACACCTTC. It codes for CASSSSAGGLQYGYTF.

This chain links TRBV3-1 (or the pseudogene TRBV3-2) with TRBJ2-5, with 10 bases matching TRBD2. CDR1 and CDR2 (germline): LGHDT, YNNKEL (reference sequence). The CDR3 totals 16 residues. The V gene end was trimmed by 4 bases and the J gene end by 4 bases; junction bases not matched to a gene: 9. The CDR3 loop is CASSPRKAGGSETQYF. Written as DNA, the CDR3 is TGTGCCAGCAGCCCTCGGAAAGCGGGAGGGTCAGAGACCCAGTACTTC.

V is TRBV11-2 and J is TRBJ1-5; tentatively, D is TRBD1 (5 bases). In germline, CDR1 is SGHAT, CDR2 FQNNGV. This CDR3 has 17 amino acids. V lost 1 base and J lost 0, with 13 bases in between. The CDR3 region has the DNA TGTGCCAGCAGCTTAGCCCCCCTCGACAGTAGCAATCAGCCCCAGCATTTT. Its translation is CASSLAPLDSSNQPQHF.

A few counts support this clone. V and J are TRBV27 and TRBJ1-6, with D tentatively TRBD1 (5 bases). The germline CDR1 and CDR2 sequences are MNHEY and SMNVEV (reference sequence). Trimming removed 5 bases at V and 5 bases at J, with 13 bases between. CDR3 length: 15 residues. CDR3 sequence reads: CASSPQGGNNSPLHF. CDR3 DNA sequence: TGTGCCAGCAGTCCCCAGGGAGGGAATAATTCACCCCTCCACTTT.

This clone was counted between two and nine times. This chain's CDR3 is CASGTGQVGTQYF. For the CDR3, the DNA is TGTGCCAGCGGAACTGGACAGGTGGGGACCCAGTACTTC. The rearrangement links TRBV7-9 to TRBJ2-5; TRBD1 agrees at 7 bases. V gave up 8 bases and J gave up 7 bases; unmatched junction bases: 10. Per germline, CDR1 SEHNR and CDR2 FQNEAQ (reference sequence). The CDR3 runs 13 residues.